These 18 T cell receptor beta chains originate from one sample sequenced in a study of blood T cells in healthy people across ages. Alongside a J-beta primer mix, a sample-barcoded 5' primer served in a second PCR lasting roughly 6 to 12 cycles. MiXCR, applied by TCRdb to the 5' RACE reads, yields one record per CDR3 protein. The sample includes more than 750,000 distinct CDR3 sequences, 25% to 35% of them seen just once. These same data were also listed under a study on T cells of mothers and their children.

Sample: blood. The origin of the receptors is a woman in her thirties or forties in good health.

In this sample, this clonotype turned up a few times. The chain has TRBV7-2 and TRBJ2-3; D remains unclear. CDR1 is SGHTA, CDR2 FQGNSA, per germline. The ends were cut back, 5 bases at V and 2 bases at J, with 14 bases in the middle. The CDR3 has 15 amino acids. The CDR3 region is CASSRHPDPTDTQYF. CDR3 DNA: TGTGCCAGCAGCCGTCACCCAGACCCCACAGATACGCAGTATTTT.

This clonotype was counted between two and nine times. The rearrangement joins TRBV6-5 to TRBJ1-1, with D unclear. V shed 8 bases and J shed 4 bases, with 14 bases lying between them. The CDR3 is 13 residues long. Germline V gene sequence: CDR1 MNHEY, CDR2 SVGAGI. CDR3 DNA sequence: TGTGCCAGCCAAAGGTCCGTGAGCACTGAAGCTTTCTTT. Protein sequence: CASQRSVSTEAFF.

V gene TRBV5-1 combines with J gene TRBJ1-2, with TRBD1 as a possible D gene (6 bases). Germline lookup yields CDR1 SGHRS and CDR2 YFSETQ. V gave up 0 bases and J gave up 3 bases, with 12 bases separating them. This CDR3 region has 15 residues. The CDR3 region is CASSLVSGDHYGYTF. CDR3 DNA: TGCGCCAGCAGCTTGGTGTCAGGGGATCACTATGGCTACACCTTC.

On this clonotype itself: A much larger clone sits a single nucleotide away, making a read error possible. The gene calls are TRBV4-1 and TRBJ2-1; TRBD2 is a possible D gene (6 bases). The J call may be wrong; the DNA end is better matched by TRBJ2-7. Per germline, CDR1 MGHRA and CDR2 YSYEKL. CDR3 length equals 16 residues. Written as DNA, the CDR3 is TGCGCCAGCAGCCAAGTCGCGCGGGGACCCTACAATGAGCAGTACTTC. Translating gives CASSQVARGPYNEQYF.

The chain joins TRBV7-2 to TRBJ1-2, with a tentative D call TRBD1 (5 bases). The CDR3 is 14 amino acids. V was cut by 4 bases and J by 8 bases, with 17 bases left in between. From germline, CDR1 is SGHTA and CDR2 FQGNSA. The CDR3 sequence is CASSSRGRAGGYTF. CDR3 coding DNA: TGTGCCAGCAGCTCAAGGGGCAGGGCCGGGGGCTACACCTTC.

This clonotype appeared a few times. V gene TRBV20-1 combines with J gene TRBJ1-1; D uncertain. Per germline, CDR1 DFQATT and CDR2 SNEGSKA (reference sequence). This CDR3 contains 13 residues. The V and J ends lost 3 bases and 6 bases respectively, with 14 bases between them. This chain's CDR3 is CSASSGKLAEAFF. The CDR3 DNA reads TGCAGTGCTAGTTCAGGCAAGCTCGCTGAAGCTTTCTTT.

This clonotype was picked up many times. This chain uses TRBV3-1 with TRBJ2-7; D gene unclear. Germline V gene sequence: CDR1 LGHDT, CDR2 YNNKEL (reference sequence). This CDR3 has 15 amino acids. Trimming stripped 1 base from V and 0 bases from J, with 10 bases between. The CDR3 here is CASSQVRLNSYEQYF. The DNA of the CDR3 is TGTGCCAGCAGCCAAGTCAGGCTGAACTCCTACGAGCAGTACTTC.

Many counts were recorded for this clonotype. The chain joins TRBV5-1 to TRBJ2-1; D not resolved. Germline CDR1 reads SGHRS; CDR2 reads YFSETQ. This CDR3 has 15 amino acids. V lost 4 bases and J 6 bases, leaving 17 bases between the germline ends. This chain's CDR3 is CASSARATDGNEQFF. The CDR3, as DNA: TGCGCCAGCAGCGCACGGGCTACGGATGGCAATGAGCAGTTCTTC.

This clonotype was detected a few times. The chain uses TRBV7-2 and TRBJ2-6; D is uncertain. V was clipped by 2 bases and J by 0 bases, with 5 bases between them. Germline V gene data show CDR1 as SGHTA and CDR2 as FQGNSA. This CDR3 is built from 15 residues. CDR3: CASSLKASGANVLTF. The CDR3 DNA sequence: TGTGCCAGCAGCTTAAAAGCCTCTGGGGCCAACGTCCTGACTTTC.

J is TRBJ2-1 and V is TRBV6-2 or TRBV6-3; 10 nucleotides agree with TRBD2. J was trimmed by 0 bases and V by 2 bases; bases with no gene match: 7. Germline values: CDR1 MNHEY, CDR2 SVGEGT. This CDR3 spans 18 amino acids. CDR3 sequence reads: CASSYVTSGHSSYNEQFF. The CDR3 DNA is TGTGCCAGCAGTTACGTGACTAGCGGGCACAGCTCCTACAATGAGCAGTTCTTC.

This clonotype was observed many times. CDR3 coding DNA: TGTGCCAGCAGCTTGGGTGTGACCCAGTACTTC. Translated, it gives CASSLGVTQYF. The rearrangement uses TRBV5-6 and TRBJ2-5; D is unclear. CDR3 length: 11 amino acids. V dropped 0 bases and J dropped 7 bases, with 4 bases sitting between them. The germline gives CDR1 SGHDT, CDR2 YYEEEE.

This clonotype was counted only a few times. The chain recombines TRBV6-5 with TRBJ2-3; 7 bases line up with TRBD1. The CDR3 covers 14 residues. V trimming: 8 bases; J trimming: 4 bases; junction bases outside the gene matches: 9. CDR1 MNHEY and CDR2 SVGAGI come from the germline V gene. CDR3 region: CASGEGGNADTQYF. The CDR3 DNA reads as TGTGCCAGCGGGGAAGGGGGCAATGCAGATACGCAGTATTTT.

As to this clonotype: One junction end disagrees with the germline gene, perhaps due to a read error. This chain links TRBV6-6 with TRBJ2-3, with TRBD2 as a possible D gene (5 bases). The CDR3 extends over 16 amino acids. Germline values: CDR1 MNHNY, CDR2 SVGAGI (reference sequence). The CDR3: CTSSPLSGSSTDTQYF. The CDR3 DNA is TGTACCAGCAGTCCTCTTTCGGGGTCTAGCACAGATACGCAGTATTTT.

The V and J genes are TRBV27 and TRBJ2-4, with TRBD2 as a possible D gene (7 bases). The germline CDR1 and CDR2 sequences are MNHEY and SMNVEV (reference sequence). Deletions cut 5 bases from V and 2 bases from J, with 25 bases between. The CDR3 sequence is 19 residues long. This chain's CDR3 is CASSPRLRGLGLTKNIQYF. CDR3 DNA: TGTGCCAGCAGTCCCCGGCTGCGGGGGCTCGGACTAACCAAAAACATTCAGTACTTC.

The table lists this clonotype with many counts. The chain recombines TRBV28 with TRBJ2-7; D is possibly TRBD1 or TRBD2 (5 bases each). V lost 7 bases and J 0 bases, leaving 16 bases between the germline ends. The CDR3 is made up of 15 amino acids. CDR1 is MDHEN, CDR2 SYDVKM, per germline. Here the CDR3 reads CASNLDGTGSYEQYF. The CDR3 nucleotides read TGTGCCAGCAACCTAGACGGGACGGGCTCCTACGAGCAGTACTTC. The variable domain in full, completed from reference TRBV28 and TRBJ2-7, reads DVKVTQSSRYLVKRTGEKVFLECVQDMDHENMFWYRQDPGLGLRLIYFSYDVKMKEKGDIPEGYSVSREKKERFSLILESASTNQTSMYLCASNLDGTGSYEQYFGPGTRLTVT.

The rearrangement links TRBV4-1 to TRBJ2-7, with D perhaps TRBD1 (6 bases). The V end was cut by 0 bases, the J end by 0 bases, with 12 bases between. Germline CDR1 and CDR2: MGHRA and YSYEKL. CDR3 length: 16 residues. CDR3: CASSQERQGTSYEQYF. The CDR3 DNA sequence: TGCGCCAGCAGCCAAGAACGCCAGGGGACCTCCTACGAGCAGTACTTC.

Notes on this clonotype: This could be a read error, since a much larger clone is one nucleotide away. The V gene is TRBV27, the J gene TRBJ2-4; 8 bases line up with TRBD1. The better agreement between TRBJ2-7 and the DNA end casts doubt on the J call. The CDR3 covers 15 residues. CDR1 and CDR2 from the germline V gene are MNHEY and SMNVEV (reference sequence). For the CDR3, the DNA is TGTGCCGGCAGTCCGGGCAGGGGGCCCCCCTACGAGCAGTACTTC. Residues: CAGSPGRGPPYEQYF.

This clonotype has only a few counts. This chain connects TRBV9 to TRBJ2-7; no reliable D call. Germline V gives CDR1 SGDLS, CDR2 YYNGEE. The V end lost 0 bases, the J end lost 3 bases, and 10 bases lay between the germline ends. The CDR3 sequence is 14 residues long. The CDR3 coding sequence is TGTGCCAGCAGCGTAGCATCGGCCGGCTACGAGCAGTACTTC. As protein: CASSVASAGYEQYF. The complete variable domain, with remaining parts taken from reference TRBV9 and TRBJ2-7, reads DSGVTQTPKHLITATGQRVTLRCSPRSGDLSVYWYQQSLDQGLQFLIQYYNGEERAKGNILERFSAQQFPDLHSELNLSSLELGDSALYFCASSVASAGYEQYFGPGTRLTVT.